Here is one TCR beta chain with its context. Its antigen is currently unknown. The PCR ran on 60 Vbeta and 13 Jbeta primers. Sequencing was performed with immunoSEQ multiplex PCR; in TCRdb, only in-frame clones are kept and a portion is missing. Recorded for this sample: 70,000 to 100,000 clones. V was clipped by 3 bases and J by 6 bases; unmatched bases: 4. Germline lookup yields CDR1 LGHNA and CDR2 YSLEER. CDR3 length equals 15 residues. Each of the donors was a healthy bone marrow donor. The sample belongs to a study of cytomegalovirus exposure and HLA in healthy donors. Points from the study as a whole: The sole available immune exposure information was CMV serostatus. Donors belonging to an Asian-associated ancestry cluster reportedly showed fewer N-insertions in productive TCRs than the roughly 700-donor mean, according to what a later analysis found. Analyses of presence and absence presupposed an approximately uniform sequencing depth across donors.

This chain connects TRBV4-3 to TRBJ2-3, with TRBD2 matching 12 bases. Sequenced sample: PBMCs. The receptor was derived from a girl aged 10 to 17 in good health and CMV-seropositive. CDR3: CASSHTSGGSDTQYF. CDR3 sequence (DNA): TGCGCCAGCAGCCACACTAGCGGGGGGTCGGATACGCAGTATTTT.